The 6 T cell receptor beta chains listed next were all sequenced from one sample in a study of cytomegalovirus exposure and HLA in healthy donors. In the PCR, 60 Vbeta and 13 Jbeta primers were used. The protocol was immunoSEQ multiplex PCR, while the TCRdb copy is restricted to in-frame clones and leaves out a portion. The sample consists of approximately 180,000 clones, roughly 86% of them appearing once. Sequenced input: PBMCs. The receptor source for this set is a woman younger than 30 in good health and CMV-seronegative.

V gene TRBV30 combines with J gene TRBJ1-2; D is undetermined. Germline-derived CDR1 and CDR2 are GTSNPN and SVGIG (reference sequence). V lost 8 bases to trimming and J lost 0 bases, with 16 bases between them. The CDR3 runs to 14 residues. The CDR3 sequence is CAAPSRISNYGYTF. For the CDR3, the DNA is TGTGCCGCACCCAGTCGCATTTCTAACTATGGCTACACCTTC.

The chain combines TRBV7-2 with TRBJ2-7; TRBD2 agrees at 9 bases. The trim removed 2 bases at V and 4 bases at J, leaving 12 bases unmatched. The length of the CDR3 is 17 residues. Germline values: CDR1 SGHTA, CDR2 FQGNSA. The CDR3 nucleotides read TGTGCCAGCAGCTTATGGCGGGAGGGCCGGAGAGGGTACGAGCAGTACTTC. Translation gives CASSLWREGRRGYEQYF.

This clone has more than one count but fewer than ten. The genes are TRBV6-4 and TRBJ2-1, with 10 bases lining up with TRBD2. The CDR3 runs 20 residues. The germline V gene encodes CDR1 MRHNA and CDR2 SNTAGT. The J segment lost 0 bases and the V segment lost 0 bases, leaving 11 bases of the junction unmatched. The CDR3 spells CASSDSVSGGSAGSYNEQFF. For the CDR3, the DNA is TGTGCCAGCAGTGACTCGGTTAGCGGGGGGTCGGCAGGCTCCTACAATGAGCAGTTCTTC.

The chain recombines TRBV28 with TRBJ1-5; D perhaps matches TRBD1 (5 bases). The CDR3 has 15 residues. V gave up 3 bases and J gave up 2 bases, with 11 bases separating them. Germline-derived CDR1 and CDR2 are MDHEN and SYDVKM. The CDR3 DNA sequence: TGTGCCAGCAGTTTTAGGAGGGGAGGCAATCAGCCCCAGCATTTT. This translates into CASSFRRGGNQPQHF.

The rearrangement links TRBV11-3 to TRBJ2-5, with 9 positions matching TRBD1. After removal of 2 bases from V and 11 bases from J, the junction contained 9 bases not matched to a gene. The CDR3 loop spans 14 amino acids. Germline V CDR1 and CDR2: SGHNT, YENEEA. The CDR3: CASSLTGTGKEQYF. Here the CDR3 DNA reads TGTGCCAGCAGCTTAACCGGGACAGGGAAAGAGCAGTACTTC.

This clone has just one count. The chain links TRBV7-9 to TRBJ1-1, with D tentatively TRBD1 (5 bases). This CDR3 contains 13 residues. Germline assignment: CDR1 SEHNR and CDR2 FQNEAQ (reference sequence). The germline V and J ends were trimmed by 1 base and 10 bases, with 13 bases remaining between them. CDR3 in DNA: TGTGCCAGCAGCTTAGAAGGTGGGAGGGGAGCTTTCTTT. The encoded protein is CASSLEGGRGAFF. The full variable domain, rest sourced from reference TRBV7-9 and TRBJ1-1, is DTGVSQNPRHKITKRGQNVTFRCDPISEHNRLYWYRQTLGQGPEFLTYFQNEAQLEKSRLLSDRFSAERPKGSFSTLEIQRTEQGDSAMYLCASSLEGGRGAFFGQGTRLTVV.